This passage covers 25 T cell receptor beta chains from one sample sequenced in a study of response to subunit inactivated influenza vaccine. TCRdb passed the RT-PCR reads through MiXCR, listing each CDR3 protein once. The profile shows hundreds of thousands of distinct CDR3 sequences, 10% to 15% of them singletons. Source: PBMCs from blood, taken 35 to 45 days after vaccination. Every receptor here comes from a middle-aged man who received an inactivated influenza vaccine.

This sequence joins TRBV28 and TRBJ1-1, with D perhaps matching TRBD1 (5 bases). V gave up 6 bases and J gave up 11 bases, with 13 bases separating them. Germline CDR1 reads MDHEN; CDR2 reads SYDVKM. This CDR3 spans 11 amino acids. The chain's CDR3 is CASSPGRVAFF. The CDR3 DNA reads as TGTGCCAGCAGCCCCGGCAGGGTGGCTTTCTTT.

This clonotype was counted many times. The chain links TRBV20-1 to TRBJ2-5; 10 bases are a match to TRBD2. In germline, CDR1 is DFQATT, CDR2 SNEGSKA (reference sequence). The junction had 13 bases not matched to a gene; V was cut back by 6 bases and J by 6 bases. CDR3 size: 15 residues. CDR3 sequence (DNA): TGCAGTGCCCACGACAGAACTAGCGGGGTAAAGACCCAGTACTTC. It specifies CSAHDRTSGVKTQYF.

This clonotype was seen at least ten times. The genes are TRBV29-1 and TRBJ2-1; perhaps TRBD1 as D (6 bases). Germline V gives CDR1 SQVTM, CDR2 ANQGSEA. The CDR3 consists of 12 residues. V shed 4 bases and J shed 6 bases, with 10 bases lying between them. CDR3 nucleotide sequence: TGCAGCGTTGCGGCAGGGGTCAATGAGCAGTTCTTC. Amino acids: CSVAAGVNEQFF.

This clonotype was seen at least ten times. The CDR3 region has the DNA TGTGCCAGCAGGGCCCTAGGGTCCCCAAGGGCCCAGTACTTC. As protein: CASRALGSPRAQYF. This sequence joins TRBV12-3 or TRBV12-4 and TRBJ2-5; D uncertain. There are 14 residues in the CDR3. V lost 6 bases, J lost 9 bases, and 20 bases lay in between.

The rearrangement uses TRBV3-1 and TRBJ1-5; 9 nucleotides agree with TRBD1. J was trimmed by 6 bases and V by 5 bases; bases with no gene match: 8. Germline CDR1 reads LGHDT; CDR2 reads YNNKEL (reference sequence). The CDR3 runs 15 residues. The CDR3 region has the DNA TGTGCCAGCAGCTCCGGGACAGGGAGGAGTCAGCCCCAGCATTTT. Its translation: CASSSGTGRSQPQHF.

The chain employs TRBV20-1 and TRBJ1-5; TRBD1 agrees at 8 bases. Germline V gene sequence: CDR1 DFQATT, CDR2 SNEGSKA (reference sequence). The CDR3 covers 17 residues. V dropped 2 bases and J dropped 0; count of bases not matched to a gene: 9. CDR3 sequence reads: CSARRQGAPYSNQPQHF. CDR3 bases: TGCAGTGCTAGACGCCAGGGGGCCCCTTATAGCAATCAGCCCCAGCATTTT.

The chain links TRBV28 to TRBJ2-7; 8 nucleotides align to TRBD1. The CDR3 extends over 14 amino acids. Unmatched junction bases numbered 6, after V lost 5 bases and J lost 3 bases. Germline loops: CDR1 MDHEN, CDR2 SYDVKM. CDR3 loop: CASSRQGSGYEQYF. CDR3 DNA sequence: TGTGCCAGCAGTAGACAGGGGAGTGGCTACGAGCAGTACTTC. Full variable domain (remainder filled in from reference TRBV28 and TRBJ2-7): DVKVTQSSRYLVKRTGEKVFLECVQDMDHENMFWYRQDPGLGLRLIYFSYDVKMKEKGDIPEGYSVSREKKERFSLILESASTNQTSMYLCASSRQGSGYEQYFGPGTRLTVT.

In its sample, this clonotype was seen a few times. The chain carries TRBV4-3 and TRBJ2-7, with D tentatively TRBD1 (7 bases). This CDR3 contains 16 residues. V was trimmed by 0 bases and J by 0 bases, leaving 12 bases between them. From germline, CDR1 is LGHNA and CDR2 YSLEER. Written as DNA, the CDR3 is TGCGCCAGCAGCCAAGATGGCGGGACAGTCTCCTACGAGCAGTACTTC. As protein: CASSQDGGTVSYEQYF.

CDR3 region: CASSPGHGNTEAFF. DNA of the CDR3: TGTGCCAGCTCACCGGGACACGGCAACACTGAAGCTTTCTTT. V is TRBV18 and J is TRBJ1-1; possibly TRBD1 for D (6 bases). CDR3 length: 14 amino acids. Trimming stripped 3 bases from V and 2 bases from J, with 10 bases between. CDR1 is KGHSH, CDR2 LQKENI, per germline.

This clonotype was seen many times. The chain recombines TRBV20-1 with TRBJ2-7; 9 bases agree with TRBD1. This CDR3 spans 13 amino acids. With 6 bases clipped from V and 5 bases from J, the junction kept 8 bases outside the gene matches. Germline V gene data show CDR1 as DFQATT and CDR2 as SNEGSKA (reference sequence). The CDR3 sequence is CSAPWTGDNEQYF. CDR3 DNA sequence: TGCAGTGCGCCTTGGACAGGGGACAACGAGCAGTACTTC.

This clonotype has only a few counts. The chain employs TRBV12-3 or TRBV12-4 and TRBJ2-1; TRBD2 matches 10 bases. CDR3 length equals 15 residues. The V segment lost 6 bases and the J segment 7 bases; nucleotides outside the gene matches: 9. The CDR3 sequence is CASRSPGLALNEQFF. CDR3 DNA: TGTGCCAGCAGAAGTCCGGGACTAGCGTTGAATGAGCAGTTCTTC.

V gene TRBV24-1 combines with J gene TRBJ2-3, with a weak D call TRBD1 (5 bases). Germline CDR1 is KGHDR and CDR2 is SFDVKD. Trimming pared 5 bases from V and 4 bases from J, leaving 12 bases between. The CDR3 covers 14 residues. The CDR3 spells CATSAGQGADTQYF. The CDR3 coding sequence is TGTGCCACCAGTGCCGGGCAAGGGGCAGATACGCAGTATTTT.

This clonotype was detected ten times or more. This chain uses TRBV7-9 with TRBJ2-7, with D possibly being TRBD2 (5 bases). V dropped 6 bases and J dropped 7 bases, with 10 bases sitting between them. Germline CDR1 is SEHNR and CDR2 is FQNEAQ (reference sequence). The CDR3 contains 11 residues. CDR3 region: CASSFRGEQYF. In DNA, the CDR3 is TGTGCCAGCAGTTTTCGGGGAGAGCAGTACTTC.

This clonotype has only a few counts. This rearrangement joins TRBV4-1 to TRBJ2-6; 10 positions agree with TRBD2. The CDR3 is made up of 21 amino acids. Germline CDR1 MGHRA, CDR2 YSYEKL. The ends lost 0 bases at V and 0 bases at J; junction bases unmatched: 11. CDR3 residues: CASSQELAGGLSRSGANVLTF. The CDR3 DNA follows: TGCGCCAGCAGCCAAGAGTTAGCGGGGGGACTATCTCGCTCTGGGGCCAACGTCCTGACTTTC.

This clonotype turned up a few times. The chain uses TRBV5-1 and TRBJ2-3; the D call may be TRBD1 or TRBD2 (5 bases each). V was shortened by 5 bases and J by 2 bases, with 15 bases between the two germline ends. The CDR3 length is 15 residues. Germline loops: CDR1 SGHRS, CDR2 YFSETQ. The CDR3: CASSSGGPHTDTQYF. The CDR3 DNA follows: TGCGCCAGCAGTTCTGGGGGACCCCACACAGATACGCAGTATTTT.

DNA for the CDR3: TGCAGTGCTTTAAGACCGACTACCCAGGGTGAGCAGTTCTTC. Amino acids: CSALRPTTQGEQFF. The rearrangement joins TRBV20-1 to TRBJ2-1; D tentatively reads TRBD1 or TRBD2 (5 bases each). Germline V lookup: CDR1 DFQATT, CDR2 SNEGSKA (reference sequence). V was trimmed by 5 bases and J by 9 bases, leaving 20 bases between them. CDR3 length equals 14 residues.

The chain is built from TRBV6-2 or TRBV6-3 and TRBJ1-3; TRBD1 aligns across 8 bases. Germline loops: CDR1 MNHEY, CDR2 SVGEGT. This CDR3 is built from 17 residues. Losses at the gene ends were 0 bases for V and 0 bases for J; bases not matched to a gene: 4. The CDR3 reads CASSYSPGQDSGNTIYF. Here the CDR3 DNA reads TGTGCCAGCAGTTACTCCCCGGGACAGGACTCTGGAAACACCATATATTTT.

Ten or more counts support this clonotype. J is TRBJ2-3 and V is TRBV9, with unresolved D. V lost 0 bases and J 3 bases, leaving 5 bases between the germline ends. This CDR3 contains 13 residues. From germline, CDR1 is SGDLS and CDR2 YYNGEE. Written as DNA, the CDR3 is TGTGCCAGCAGCGTAGAGTTGACAGATACGCAGTATTTT. This encodes CASSVELTDTQYF.

The CDR3 spells CSARDWTPSYNEQFF. In DNA, the CDR3 is TGCAGTGCTAGAGACTGGACGCCCTCCTACAATGAGCAGTTCTTC. The chain joins TRBV20-1 to TRBJ2-1; the D is unclear. Germline assignment: CDR1 DFQATT and CDR2 SNEGSKA (reference sequence). Trimming pared 0 bases from V and 0 bases from J, leaving 9 bases between. This CDR3 is 15 amino acids long.

The rearrangement joins TRBV15 to TRBJ1-6, with 7 bases identical to TRBD1. The CDR3 contains 18 residues. CDR1 is LNHNV and CDR2 is YYDKDF in the germline V gene (reference sequence). V dropped 0 bases and J dropped 5; count of bases not matched to a gene: 10. CDR3 in amino acids: CATSRDQLGDRDNSPLHF. The DNA for the CDR3 is TGTGCCACCAGCAGAGATCAGTTAGGGGACAGAGATAATTCACCCCTCCACTTT.

This clonotype was observed a handful of times. The chain recombines TRBV6-1 with TRBJ2-7, with D perhaps given as TRBD1 or TRBD2 (5 bases each). CDR1 is MNHNS, CDR2 SASEGT, per germline. With 3 bases removed from V and 3 bases from J, the gap between germline ends came to 15 bases. This CDR3 is 15 amino acids long. CDR3 in DNA: TGTGCCAGCAGTGAGGGACCAGGGTCTTTCTACGAGCAGTACTTC. Translated, it gives CASSEGPGSFYEQYF.

The chain employs TRBV4-2 and TRBJ2-5; 7 bases agree with TRBD1. Germline CDR1 reads LGHNA; CDR2 reads YNFKEQ. The CDR3 length is 17 residues. Trimming took 1 base from V and 4 from J; bases not matched to a gene: 12. The CDR3 DNA reads TGTGCCAGCAGCCAAGCCTCCAACAGACAGGGTGGAGAGACCCAGTACTTC. Residues: CASSQASNRQGGETQYF.

The chain employs TRBV29-1 and TRBJ2-2; tentative D call: TRBD2 (7 bases). Between the trimmed V and J ends, which lost 4 bases and 0 bases, there was a span of 15 bases. Germline-derived CDR1 and CDR2 are SQVTM and ANQGSEA. The CDR3 covers 16 residues. The CDR3 bases are TGCAGCGTTGCTTATTCGGGGGGCGCGAACACCGGGGAGCTGTTTTTT. Amino acid sequence: CSVAYSGGANTGELFF.

This clonotype was seen a few times. The chain links TRBV27 to TRBJ1-2; D possibly corresponds to TRBD1 (6 bases). V was clipped by 5 bases and J by 5 bases, with 9 bases between them. Germline V gene data show CDR1 as MNHEY and CDR2 as SMNVEV (reference sequence). The CDR3 covers 12 residues. The CDR3 reads CASSAQGYGYTF. In DNA form, the CDR3 reads TGTGCCAGCAGTGCGCAGGGGTATGGCTACACCTTC.

This clonotype was seen once. CDR3 loop: CASSHTGLAGGIYNEQFF. The CDR3 region has the DNA TGTGCCAGCAGCCACACCGGACTAGCGGGAGGGATTTACAATGAGCAGTTCTTC. The rearrangement joins TRBV3-1 to TRBJ2-1; 15 bases fit TRBD2. Germline loops: CDR1 LGHDT, CDR2 YNNKEL (reference sequence). CDR3 length: 18 amino acids. Trimming removed 3 bases from V and 4 bases from J; junction bases left unmatched: 7.